This is a list of T cell receptor beta chains from one sample in a study of regulatory T cells in long-lasting Graves disease. MiXCR, applied by TCRdb to the multiplex PCR reads, yields one record per CDR3 protein. The sample shows roughly 400,000 distinct CDR3 sequences, approximately 22% of them seen only once. Here the sequenced sample was peripheral blood mononuclear cells (PBMCs), taken when the disease was refractory, from a patient treated with antithyroid drugs. The source is a female donor with Graves disease. Both conserved end residues are part of each CDR3. The D gene is left open where the match is weak. Clone size is shown for a subset of rows, as once, few, many or a class of expanded clone.

J: TRBJ1-4
size: NA
V: TRBV30
D: NA
CDR3: CAWSPFSGQGEKLFF
DNA: TGTGCCTGGAGTCCCTTCTCCGGTCAGGGTGAAAAACTGTTTTTT

J: TRBJ1-1
size: few
V: TRBV5-1
D: TRBD1
CDR3: CASSFITGQGNTEAFF
DNA: TGCGCCAGCAGCTTTATCACGGGACAGGGAAACACTGAAGCTTTCTTT

J: TRBJ2-7
size: many
V: TRBV6-1
D: NA
CDR3: CASSEVQGGASYEQYF
DNA: TGTGCCAGCAGTGAAGTTCAAGGGGGGGCTTCCTACGAGCAGTACTTC

J: TRBJ2-4
size: few
V: TRBV29-1
D: TRBD2
CDR3: CSVGTTRNIQYF
DNA: TGCAGCGTCGGGACTACGAGAAACATTCAGTACTTC

J: TRBJ2-7
size: many
V: TRBV7-8
D: NA
CDR3: CASSLVTPQDHEQYF
DNA: TGTGCCAGCAGCTTAGTAACACCCCAGGACCACGAGCAGTACTTC

J: TRBJ2-1
size: few
V: TRBV28
D: TRBD1
CDR3: CASSRGQGNYNEQFF
DNA: TGTGCCAGCAGTAGGGGACAGGGGAACTACAATGAGCAGTTCTTC

J: TRBJ1-1
size: NA
V: TRBV29-1
D: TRBD1
CDR3: CSVDRTGLAFF
DNA: TGCAGCGTTGATCGGACAGGTTTAGCTTTCTTT

J: TRBJ2-2
size: NA
V: TRBV12-3/TRBV12-4
D: NA
CDR3: CASRATGNTGGLFF
DNA: TGTGCCAGCAGGGCTACAGGGAACACCGGGGGGCTGTTTTTT

J: TRBJ1-2
size: many
V: TRBV12-3/TRBV12-4
D: NA
CDR3: CASTFERDSVDGYTF
DNA: TGTGCCAGCACCTTTGAGCGGGACTCCGTGGATGGCTACACCTTC

J: TRBJ2-5
size: many
V: TRBV28
D: TRBD2
CDR3: CASSLRGLAGGTQYF
DNA: TGTGCCAGCAGTTTAAGGGGGCTAGCGGGAGGGACCCAGTACTTC

J: TRBJ1-1
size: NA
V: TRBV9
D: NA
CDR3: CASSVLGENTEAFF
DNA: TGTGCCAGCAGCGTACTAGGAGAGAACACTGAAGCTTTCTTT

J: TRBJ2-3
size: NA
V: TRBV14
D: TRBD1
CDR3: CASSQNRGIPDTQYF
DNA: TGTGCCAGCAGCCAGAACAGGGGGATACCAGATACGCAGTATTTT

J: TRBJ2-7
size: few
V: TRBV7-2
D: NA
CDR3: CASSHEGGPYEQYF
DNA: TGTGCCAGCAGCCACGAGGGCGGACCCTACGAGCAGTACTTC

J: TRBJ1-1
size: many
V: TRBV2
D: NA
CDR3: CASTILSSGTEAFF
DNA: TGTGCCAGCACGATTTTATCCTCCGGGACTGAAGCTTTCTTT

J: TRBJ2-2
size: NA
V: TRBV19
D: TRBD2
CDR3: CASSSGLAGGPLNTGELFF
DNA: TGTGCCAGTAGTTCCGGACTAGCGGGAGGCCCATTGAACACCGGGGAGCTGTTTTTT

J: TRBJ1-1
size: many
V: TRBV12-3/TRBV12-4
D: NA
CDR3: CASSQSVSNTEAFF
DNA: TGTGCCAGCAGCCAATCTGTAAGTAACACTGAAGCTTTCTTT

J: TRBJ2-7
size: NA
V: TRBV29-1
D: NA
CDR3: CGVQGGAGPYEQYF
DNA: TGCGGCGTCCAGGGGGGCGCGGGACCCTACGAGCAGTACTTC

J: TRBJ1-2
size: NA
V: TRBV19
D: NA
CDR3: CASRRQGGYTF
DNA: TGTGCCAGTAGACGCCAAGGCGGCTACACCTTC

J: TRBJ2-7
size: many
V: TRBV2
D: TRBD2
CDR3: CASRAGGPASYEQYF
DNA: TGTGCCAGCAGAGCGGGAGGGCCGGCCTCCTACGAGCAGTACTTC

J: TRBJ1-3
size: NA
V: TRBV9
D: NA
CDR3: CASSADGDTIYF
DNA: TGTGCCAGCAGCGCAGACGGAGACACCATATATTTT

J: TRBJ2-7
size: many
V: TRBV28
D: TRBD1
CDR3: CASIPSTGRTYEQYF
DNA: TGTGCCAGCATCCCTTCGACAGGGAGAACCTACGAGCAGTACTTC

J: TRBJ2-2
size: many
V: TRBV28
D: NA
CDR3: CASRRRRTGELFF
DNA: TGTGCCAGCAGGAGACGGCGTACCGGGGAGCTGTTTTTT

J: TRBJ2-6
size: few
V: TRBV6-6
D: NA
CDR3: CASSYSVPGANVLTF
DNA: TGTGCCAGCAGTTACTCGGTTCCTGGGGCCAACGTCCTGACTTTC

J: TRBJ1-4
size: many
V: TRBV5-1
D: TRBD1
CDR3: CASRWGQGSEGEKLFF
DNA: TGCGCCAGCAGGTGGGGACAGGGGTCCGAAGGCGAAAAACTGTTTTTT

J: TRBJ1-2
size: NA
V: TRBV18
D: TRBD1
CDR3: CASSHGQGPWNTF
DNA: TGTGCCAGCTCACATGGACAGGGGCCTTGGAACACCTTC

J: TRBJ1-5
size: few
V: TRBV6-1
D: TRBD1
CDR3: CASSLTGTGQQPQHF
DNA: TGTGCCAGCAGCCTTACCGGGACAGGGCAACAGCCCCAGCATTTT

J: TRBJ1-3
size: NA
V: TRBV27
D: NA
CDR3: CASSLISGNTIYF
DNA: TGTGCCAGCAGTTTGATCTCTGGAAACACCATATATTTT

J: TRBJ2-2
size: NA
V: TRBV27
D: TRBD2
CDR3: CASRGLVSTGELFF
DNA: TGTGCCAGCAGGGGACTAGTAAGCACCGGGGAGCTGTTTTTT

J: TRBJ1-4
size: many
V: TRBV28
D: NA
CDR3: CASRTPPQGKLFF
DNA: TGTGCCAGCAGGACCCCGCCTCAGGGAAAACTGTTTTTT

J: TRBJ1-1
size: many
V: TRBV28
D: TRBD1
CDR3: CASKTGSPNTEAFF
DNA: TGTGCCAGCAAGACAGGGTCCCCGAACACTGAAGCTTTCTTT

J: TRBJ2-5
size: many
V: TRBV29-1
D: TRBD1
CDR3: CSVDRGGAGGETQYF
DNA: TGCAGCGTTGACCGTGGGGGCGCAGGGGGCGAGACCCAGTACTTC

J: TRBJ2-7
size: NA
V: TRBV5-1
D: TRBD1
CDR3: CASSLSGTGSEQYF
DNA: TGCGCCAGCAGCTTGAGTGGGACAGGCAGCGAGCAGTACTTC

J: TRBJ1-2
size: few
V: TRBV29-1
D: TRBD1
CDR3: CSVEGDSYGYTF
DNA: TGCAGCGTTGAAGGGGACAGTTATGGCTACACCTTC

J: TRBJ2-5
size: few
V: TRBV28
D: NA
CDR3: CASSRGSQGETQYF
DNA: TGTGCCAGCAGCCGGGGATCCCAGGGGGAGACCCAGTACTTC

J: TRBJ2-7
size: many
V: TRBV20-1
D: TRBD2
CDR3: CSARMLAGRSYEQYF
DNA: TGCAGTGCTCGTATGCTAGCGGGTAGGTCCTACGAGCAGTACTTC

J: TRBJ2-3
size: NA
V: TRBV11-2
D: TRBD2
CDR3: CASRETSGSTDTQYF
DNA: TGTGCCAGCAGGGAGACTAGCGGCAGCACAGATACGCAGTATTTT